This passage covers 32 T cell receptor beta chains from one sample sequenced in a study of cytomegalovirus exposure and HLA in healthy donors. Primers for the PCR totalled 60 Vbeta and 13 Jbeta. The assay was immunoSEQ multiplex PCR, and TCRdb's table has in-frame clones only and misses some. The data contain approximately 97,000 clones, less than 85% of them singletons. The sequencing sample was made of PBMCs. All receptors come from a man in his forties in good health and CMV-seronegative.

V gene TRBV7-8 combines with J gene TRBJ1-2, with D hard to call. CDR1 is SGHVS and CDR2 is FQNEAQ in the germline V gene. This CDR3 has 16 amino acids. V shed 6 bases and J shed 5 bases, with 22 bases lying between them. This CDR3 reads CASRPGEGWVDYGYTF. Written as DNA, the CDR3 is TGTGCCAGCAGACCGGGCGAGGGCTGGGTGGATTATGGCTACACCTTC.

The chain combines TRBV5-1 with TRBJ2-5; TRBD2 agrees at 14 bases. The DNA end is a closer match to TRBJ2-7, so the J assignment may be wrong. This CDR3 spans 18 amino acids. Germline V gene lookup returns CDR1 SGHRS and CDR2 YFSETQ. CDR3 region: CASSWGLAGDPAPYEQYF. The CDR3 DNA follows: TGCGCCAGCAGCTGGGGACTAGCGGGGGATCCCGCCCCCTACGAGCAGTACTTC.

The rearrangement links TRBV5-1 to TRBJ2-5, with 9 positions matching TRBD2. The CDR3 totals 13 residues. Germline V CDR1 and CDR2: SGHRS, YFSETQ. J gave up 5 bases and V 4 bases, and 3 bases lay outside the gene matches. CDR3 loop: CASSISGGETQYF. In nucleotides, the CDR3 is TGCGCCAGCAGCATTAGCGGGGGCGAGACCCAGTACTTC. Full variable domain (missing parts from reference TRBV5-1 and TRBJ2-5): KAGVTQTPRYLIKTRGQQVTLSCSPISGHRSVSWYQQTPGQGLQFLFEYFSETQRNKGNFPGRFSGRQFSNSRSEMNVSTLELGDSALYLCASSISGGETQYFGPGTRLLVL.

The V and J genes are TRBV13 and TRBJ1-4; 7 bases are shared with TRBD1. Germline V gene data show CDR1 as PRHDT and CDR2 as FYEKMQ (reference sequence). The V and J ends lost 9 bases and 3 bases, in that order; junction bases with no gene match: 4. The CDR3 length is 13 residues. CDR3 region: CASRGPPNEKLFF. DNA of the CDR3: TGTGCCAGTAGGGGGCCCCCTAATGAAAAACTGTTTTTT.

This chain uses TRBV18 with TRBJ2-1; D not resolved. CDR3 size: 14 residues. Per the germline V gene, CDR1 is KGHSH and CDR2 is LQKENI. V dropped 0 bases and J dropped 0 bases, with 3 bases sitting between them. CDR3 nucleotides: TGTGCCAGCTCACCACCGGCCTCCTACAATGAGCAGTTCTTC. Its protein is CASSPPASYNEQFF.

The V call is TRBV29-1, the J call TRBJ2-1; 10 nucleotides line up with TRBD2. Germline lookup yields CDR1 SQVTM and CDR2 ANQGSEA. The CDR3 runs to 15 residues. V was pared by 6 bases and J by 5 bases, with 10 bases of the junction left unmatched. In nucleotides, the CDR3 is TGCAGCGTCGCAAGTACTAGCGGGGTGAACAATGAGCAGTTCTTC. Protein product: CSVASTSGVNNEQFF.

The chain employs TRBV4-1 and TRBJ2-6; unclear D gene. Germline V gene data show CDR1 as MGHRA and CDR2 as YSYEKL. The germline V and J ends were trimmed by 0 bases and 1 base, with 19 bases remaining between them. The CDR3 covers 20 residues. CDR3 region: CASSQDVLPKMPSGANVLTF. The CDR3 coding sequence is TGCGCCAGCAGCCAAGATGTTTTGCCTAAAATGCCTTCTGGGGCCAACGTCCTGACTTTC.

The chain has TRBV11-2 and TRBJ2-7, with 7 bases matching TRBD2. The CDR3 is made up of 15 amino acids. V dropped 1 base and J dropped 0; count of bases not matched to a gene: 3. Germline loops: CDR1 SGHAT, CDR2 FQNNGV. The CDR3 spells CASSLGSSGSYEQYF. CDR3 sequence (DNA): TGTGCCAGCAGCTTAGGTTCTAGCGGCTCCTACGAGCAGTACTTC.

CDR3 bases: TGTGCCAGCAGTTACTATCCCCCCAGGTCCGTGGGCTACACCTTC. Its protein product is CASSYYPPRSVGYTF. The chain employs TRBV6-5 and TRBJ1-2; D gene ambiguous. CDR1 and CDR2 from the germline V gene are MNHEY and SVGAGI. V dropped 1 base and J dropped 8 bases, with 17 bases sitting between them. This CDR3 comprises 15 residues.

This chain uses TRBV4-1 with TRBJ1-4; TRBD1 matches 7 bases. The germline CDR1 and CDR2 sequences are MGHRA and YSYEKL. The CDR3 runs 18 residues. After removal of 0 bases from V and 7 bases from J, the junction contained 14 bases not matched to a gene. The CDR3: CASSQEATGDGRGEKLFF. CDR3 nucleotide sequence: TGCGCCAGCAGCCAAGAGGCCACAGGGGACGGCCGTGGTGAAAAACTGTTTTTT.

The chain joins TRBV7-3 to TRBJ2-1, with D perhaps matching TRBD2 (5 bases). Germline loops: CDR1 SGHTA, CDR2 FQGTGA. The CDR3 loop spans 15 amino acids. Trimming pared 5 bases from V and 3 bases from J, leaving 14 bases between. The CDR3 region is CASSPRSGNYNEQFF. DNA for the CDR3: TGTGCCAGCAGCCCCCGTTCGGGGAACTACAATGAGCAGTTCTTC.

The sample holds one count of this clone. The chain links TRBV28 to TRBJ2-1, with D perhaps TRBD1 (5 bases). This CDR3 is built from 14 residues. Deletions cut 10 bases from V and 15 bases from J, with 28 bases between. Germline lookup yields CDR1 MDHEN and CDR2 SYDVKM. The CDR3: CAIEKGASTGRPFF. CDR3 in DNA: TGTGCCATCGAAAAAGGGGCCTCTACTGGGCGCCCGTTCTTC.

The rearrangement links TRBV6-5 to TRBJ1-6, with TRBD1 as a possible D gene (6 bases). Germline CDR1 reads MNHEY; CDR2 reads SVGAGI. This CDR3 has 11 amino acids. V was clipped by 6 bases and J by 16 bases, with 13 bases between them. The CDR3 bases are TGTGCCAGCAGGCGGACAGACGAGCTCCACTTT. Amino acids: CASRRTDELHF.

This chain uses TRBV27 with TRBJ2-2; no firm D call. V gave up 3 bases and J gave up 4 bases, with 6 bases separating them. The CDR3 is made up of 13 amino acids. Germline-derived CDR1 and CDR2 are MNHEY and SMNVEV (reference sequence). The CDR3 loop is CASSFGGTGELFF. Written as DNA, the CDR3 is TGTGCCAGCAGTTTCGGCGGCACCGGGGAGCTGTTTTTT.

V gene TRBV19 combines with J gene TRBJ1-2, with 8 bases aligning to TRBD1. Per the germline V gene, CDR1 is LNHDA and CDR2 is SQIVND (reference sequence). The CDR3 consists of 15 residues. The junction had 7 bases not matched to a gene; V was cut back by 4 bases and J by 3 bases. CDR3 nucleotide sequence: TGTGCCAGTAGTACCTCGACAGGGGCTTACTATGGCTACACCTTC. Protein: CASSTSTGAYYGYTF.

The J gene is TRBJ1-5, the V gene TRBV19, with D possibly being TRBD1 (6 bases). The V end was cut by 3 bases, the J end by 2 bases, with 17 bases between. From germline, CDR1 is LNHDA and CDR2 SQIVND (reference sequence). This CDR3 region has 17 residues. The CDR3 DNA reads TGTGCCAGTAGTATCTTCGGCGGGGGCGCGGGCAATCAGCCCCAGCATTTT. Amino acids: CASSIFGGGAGNQPQHF. Together with reference TRBV19 and TRBJ1-5, the CDR3 gives the full variable domain: DGGITQSPKYLFRKEGQNVTLSCEQNLNHDAMYWYRQDPGQGLRLIYYSQIVNDFQKGDIAEGYSVSREKKESFPLTVTSAQKNPTAFYLCASSIFGGGAGNQPQHFGDGTRLSIL.

The V call is TRBV7-6, the J call TRBJ2-1, with D hard to call. V was shortened by 3 bases and J by 3 bases, with 6 bases between the two germline ends. CDR1 is SGHVS, CDR2 FNYEAQ, per germline. This CDR3 contains 13 residues. The DNA for the CDR3 is TGTGCCAGCAGCTTTAACGGCTACAATGAGCAGTTCTTC. It specifies CASSFNGYNEQFF.

V and J are TRBV4-1 and TRBJ2-5; 14 bases are shared with TRBD2. Germline V CDR1 and CDR2: MGHRA, YSYEKL. The CDR3 length is 19 residues. J gave up 2 bases and V 3 bases, and 11 bases lay outside the gene matches. CDR3 residues: CASSQIPGTSGGEQETQYF. CDR3 DNA: TGCGCCAGCAGCCAGATACCCGGGACTAGCGGGGGAGAGCAAGAGACCCAGTACTTC.

The J gene is TRBJ1-1, the V gene TRBV2; D is unclear. Looked up from germline, CDR1 is SNHLY and CDR2 is FYNNEI. V dropped 4 bases and J dropped 11 bases, with 11 bases sitting between them. The CDR3 runs 11 residues. In DNA, the CDR3 is TGTGCCAGCAGTGGTATCGGGTGGGCTTTCTTT. Its translation is CASSGIGWAFF.

V gene TRBV5-1 combines with J gene TRBJ1-2; D perhaps matches TRBD1 (6 bases). CDR3 length: 15 amino acids. CDR1 SGHRS and CDR2 YFSETQ come from the germline V gene. Trimming pared 4 bases from V and 4 bases from J, leaving 17 bases between. The CDR3 sequence: CASSTTGLRGYGYTF. CDR3 DNA: TGCGCCAGCAGCACCACAGGGTTACGAGGCTATGGCTACACCTTC.

The chain couples TRBV6-6 to TRBJ1-2; TRBD1 matches 9 bases. Germline CDR1 MNHNY, CDR2 SVGAGI (reference sequence). J lost 6 bases, V lost 5 bases, and 7 bases had no gene match. The CDR3 consists of 14 residues. Here the CDR3 DNA reads TGTGCCAGCAGTCCAGACAGGGGGGTCAATGGCTACACCTTC. As protein: CASSPDRGVNGYTF.

The gene calls are TRBV5-6 and TRBJ1-5; D unclear. CDR1 SGHDT and CDR2 YYEEEE come from the germline V gene. The CDR3 loop spans 14 amino acids. V was clipped by 2 bases and J by 9 bases, with 15 bases between them. The CDR3 DNA follows: TGTGCCAGCAGCTTTACTGGGAGCGATCGGCCCCAGCATTTT. It is translated as CASSFTGSDRPQHF.

The gene calls are TRBV19 and TRBJ1-4; D may be TRBD1 (5 bases). V was clipped by 6 bases and J by 2 bases, with 13 bases between them. CDR1 is LNHDA, CDR2 SQIVND, per germline (reference sequence). The CDR3 is made up of 15 amino acids. The CDR3 spells CASSLTGVTNEKLFF. Here the CDR3 DNA reads TGTGCCAGTAGCCTAACAGGAGTTACTAATGAAAAACTGTTTTTT.

The V and J genes are TRBV19 and TRBJ1-1; a possible D gene is TRBD1 (6 bases). CDR1 LNHDA and CDR2 SQIVND come from the germline V gene (reference sequence). V gave up 3 bases and J gave up 7 bases, with 9 bases separating them. The CDR3 runs to 12 residues. CDR3 amino acids: CASSMGAFEAFF. CDR3 coding DNA: TGTGCCAGTAGTATGGGGGCCTTTGAAGCTTTCTTT.

This chain connects TRBV7-3 to TRBJ1-1; D remains unclear. Per germline, CDR1 SGHTA and CDR2 FQGTGA. V dropped 4 bases and J dropped 2 bases, with 8 bases sitting between them. CDR3 length: 13 amino acids. DNA of the CDR3: TGTGCCAGCAGCTCTTACCTAAACACTGAAGCTTTCTTT. Translating it yields CASSSYLNTEAFF.

The chain recombines TRBV7-9 with TRBJ2-5, with D unclear. V gave up 1 base and J gave up 5 bases, with 11 bases separating them. In germline, CDR1 is SEHNR, CDR2 FQNEAQ (reference sequence). The CDR3 is 14 residues long. CDR3 protein: CASSLDWPRETQYF. As DNA, the CDR3 is TGTGCCAGCAGCTTAGACTGGCCGCGGGAGACCCAGTACTTC.

This clone was recorded once. V is TRBV7-2 and J is TRBJ2-7; 16 bases fit TRBD2. The length of the CDR3 is 18 residues. The ends lost 3 bases at V and 2 bases at J; junction bases unmatched: 7. Germline V lookup: CDR1 SGHTA, CDR2 FQGNSA. The CDR3 is CASSFQGTSGGAPYEQYF. In DNA form, the CDR3 reads TGTGCCAGCAGCTTCCAAGGGACTAGCGGGGGGGCCCCCTACGAGCAGTACTTC.

The chain links TRBV2 to TRBJ2-1, with TRBD2 as a possible D gene (5 bases). Germline loops: CDR1 SNHLY, CDR2 FYNNEI. This CDR3 spans 15 amino acids. V gave up 8 bases and J gave up 0 bases, with 14 bases separating them. CDR3 protein: CASPRGDISYNEQFF. CDR3 coding DNA: TGTGCCAGCCCCCGGGGAGATATCTCCTACAATGAGCAGTTCTTC.

With respect to this clone: This sample also contains other DNA sequences that code for the same CDR3. The V gene is TRBV30, the J gene TRBJ1-5; no clear D gene. Trimming shortened V by 0 bases and J by 3 bases, and 3 bases separated the two germline ends. Germline CDR1 reads GTSNPN; CDR2 reads SVGIG (reference sequence). The CDR3 consists of 12 residues. CDR3 bases: TGTGCCTGGAGTGTACTCAATCAGCCCCAGCATTTT. Residues: CAWSVLNQPQHF.

This chain links TRBV9 with TRBJ2-1; possibly TRBD1 for D (6 bases). This CDR3 contains 16 residues. Trimming pared 3 bases from V and 0 bases from J, leaving 13 bases between. Germline CDR1 SGDLS, CDR2 YYNGEE. DNA for the CDR3: TGTGCCAGCAGCGGAAAACAGGGATACTCCTACAATGAGCAGTTCTTC. It specifies CASSGKQGYSYNEQFF.

The genes are TRBV4-3 and TRBJ2-3, with a weak D call TRBD2 (6 bases). Between the trimmed V and J ends, which lost 0 bases and 6 bases, there was a span of 19 bases. In germline, CDR1 is LGHNA, CDR2 YSLEER. This CDR3 has 17 residues. In DNA, the CDR3 is TGCGCCAGCAGCCAAGATCTCCGCGGGACCACCTCGGATACGCAGTATTTT. Protein product: CASSQDLRGTTSDTQYF.

This clone was detected once. The chain combines TRBV7-9 with TRBJ2-3; 12 bases match TRBD2. The ends lost 4 bases at V and 2 bases at J; junction bases unmatched: 4. This CDR3 spans 16 amino acids. CDR1 is SEHNR and CDR2 is FQNEAQ in the germline V gene (reference sequence). CDR3 sequence reads: CASSSRLAGDTDTQYF. The CDR3 DNA follows: TGTGCCAGCAGCTCTCGACTAGCGGGGGACACAGATACGCAGTATTTT.